This T cell receptor (beta chain) was recorded in a study of cytomegalovirus exposure and HLA in healthy donors. Points from the study as a whole: Most subjects had HLA-A and HLA-B alleles reportedly predicted accurately by TCR beta sequences. Accounts indicate the classifier identified cytomegalovirus status with strong specificity and sensitivity. Earlier analysis found most TCR beta V segments productive about 90% or about 30% of the time.

This CDR3 spans 18 amino acids. PCR amplification relied on 60 Vbeta primers (plus 13 Jbeta primers). TCRdb's copy holds only in-frame clones and misses some; the assay was immunoSEQ multiplex PCR. Of about 110,000 clones in the sample, 75% to 85% were seen once. Healthy people donating bone marrow made up the donors. Comments on this clone: As yet, its antigen is unknown.

The gene calls are TRBV21-1 and TRBJ2-3; TRBD1 is the table's D call, not checked against the DNA. TRBV21-1 is assigned pseudogene status. Sequenced material: PBMCs. This clonotype originated in a man between 45 and 60 years old in good health and CMV-seronegative. The CDR3 nucleotides are TGTGCCAGCAGCAAAAAAGGAGACAGGGGCTTTTTCAAAGATACGCAGTATTTT. It is translated as CASSKKGDRGFFKDTQYF.